This T cell receptor beta chain was profiled in a study of cytomegalovirus exposure and HLA in healthy donors. PCR primers comprised 60 Vbeta and 13 Jbeta primers. Sequencing used immunoSEQ multiplex PCR; TCRdb keeps in-frame clones, though not all of them. The repertoire consists of around 70,000 clones, with around 62% occurring once and the leading ten covering 2.8%. CDR1 and CDR2 (germline): SGDLS, YYNGEE. The junction had 4 bases not matched to a gene; V was cut back by 5 bases and J by 4 bases. The CDR3 contains 14 residues. This TCR was sampled from a man aged 25 to 40 in good health and CMV-seronegative. Specimen: PBMCs. The chain employs TRBV9 and TRBJ2-2, with 8 bases fitting TRBD1. The CDR3 loop reads CASSGQGITGELFF. In nucleotides, the CDR3 is TGTGCCAGCAGTGGACAGGGTATCACCGGGGAGCTGTTTTTT.